Each of the 2 T cell receptor beta chains below was sequenced from the same sample in a study of blood T cell repertoires in COVID-19. Measured with immunoSEQ multiplex PCR; TCRdb has only the in-frame clones, and not every one. The data contain around 250,000 clones, around nine tenths of them singletons. The sequenced sample was PBMCs or T cells enriched from blood (not recorded which). The receptors stem from a woman between 45 and 65 years old who had recovered from COVID-19.

Note on this clone: This same CDR3 is encoded by further DNA sequences in the sample. The chain recombines TRBV28 with TRBJ1-1; 8 positions match TRBD1. Germline CDR1 is MDHEN and CDR2 is SYDVKM. The CDR3 runs to 15 residues. The V and J ends lost 4 bases and 0 bases, in that order; junction bases with no gene match: 4. CDR3 sequence: CASSSDRGMNTEAFF. Here the CDR3 DNA reads TGTGCCAGCAGTTCCGACAGGGGAATGAACACTGAAGCTTTCTTT.

Of note for this clone: Other DNA sequences from this sample encode an identical CDR3 as well. The CDR3 DNA sequence: TGTGCCAGCAGCTTACAGGAGAACACTGAAGCTTTCTTT. This gives the protein CASSLQENTEAFF. V is TRBV7-8 and J is TRBJ1-1; D unresolved. The CDR3 covers 13 residues. Germline values: CDR1 SGHVS, CDR2 FQNEAQ. V was pared by 2 bases and J by 1 base, with 5 bases between.